Following are 8 T cell receptor beta chains from one sample sequenced in a study of shared clonotypes between healthy human individuals. Naivety among CD8 cells was defined by CD45RO negativity and positive CCR7 selection, thereby excluding terminally differentiated effector memory CD45RA+ cells. The protocol was immunoSEQ multiplex PCR, while the TCRdb copy is restricted to in-frame clones and leaves out a portion. Here the sample spans 1.5 million to 2.5 million clones, approximately 95% being singletons. The sequencing sample was made of naive CD8+ T cells sorted from blood. The receptors come from a man between 18 and 29 years old in good health.

This sequence joins TRBV4-1 and TRBJ2-1; 7 bases are a match to TRBD2. This CDR3 spans 15 amino acids. V was clipped by 1 base and J by 7 bases; unmatched bases: 7. The germline V gene encodes CDR1 MGHRA and CDR2 YSYEKL. CDR3: CASSQALALTNEQFF. CDR3 nucleotides: TGCGCCAGCAGCCAAGCACTAGCGTTGACAAATGAGCAGTTCTTC.

The chain uses TRBV4-1 and TRBJ2-3; tentative D call: TRBD2 (7 bases). Between the trimmed V and J ends, which lost 4 bases and 5 bases, there was a span of 16 bases. This CDR3 is 15 amino acids long. Per germline, CDR1 MGHRA and CDR2 YSYEKL. Written as DNA, the CDR3 is TGCGCCAGCAGCCCGCAGCGGGGAGGGGGAGATACGCAGTATTTT. Residues: CASSPQRGGGDTQYF.

The V call is TRBV14, the J call TRBJ2-7, with TRBD1 identical over 12 bases. The CDR3 covers 16 residues. Trimming at V came to 3 bases and at J to 3 bases, leaving 6 bases not matched to a gene. Germline V gene lookup returns CDR1 SGHDN and CDR2 FVKESK. CDR3 bases: TGTGCCAGCAGCCAGAGTCGGGACAGGGGGCTCTACGAGCAGTACTTC. Its translation: CASSQSRDRGLYEQYF.

This rearrangement joins TRBV6-6 to TRBJ1-2, with D tentatively TRBD1 (5 bases). V was clipped by 4 bases and J by 4 bases, with 16 bases between them. This CDR3 is 15 amino acids long. The germline CDR1 and CDR2 sequences are MNHNY and SVGAGI (reference sequence). In nucleotides, the CDR3 is TGTGCCAGCAGTTCCCATCCGACAGATTTCTATGGCTACACCTTC. It yields the protein CASSSHPTDFYGYTF.

This clone occurred a few times. This chain links TRBV2 with TRBJ1-1; D perhaps matches TRBD1 (5 bases). CDR1 and CDR2 from the germline V gene are SNHLY and FYNNEI. The ends were cut back, 1 base at V and 1 base at J, with 13 bases in the middle. The length of the CDR3 is 16 residues. The CDR3 DNA sequence: TGTGCCAGCAGTGAAGGTGGAGGGGTGTGGAACACTGAAGCTTTCTTT. This translates into CASSEGGGVWNTEAFF.

The chain combines TRBV13 with TRBJ2-7; D is perhaps TRBD1 (6 bases). The V and J ends lost 1 base and 6 bases respectively, with 16 bases between them. This CDR3 is built from 15 residues. Germline assignment: CDR1 PRHDT and CDR2 FYEKMQ (reference sequence). The CDR3 sequence: CASSLAGEYLGEQYF. CDR3 sequence (DNA): TGTGCCAGCAGCTTAGCAGGGGAGTATCTCGGCGAGCAGTACTTC.

This chain uses TRBV4-1 with TRBJ2-2; 9 bases fit TRBD2. CDR3 size: 17 residues. CDR1 is MGHRA, CDR2 YSYEKL, per germline. Unmatched junction bases numbered 9, after V lost 1 base and J lost 6 bases. This chain's CDR3 is CASSQGPGTSLSGELFF. CDR3 coding DNA: TGCGCCAGCAGCCAAGGCCCCGGGACTAGCCTTTCCGGGGAGCTGTTTTTT.

A remark on this clone: The sample contains more than one DNA sequence encoding this CDR3. The chain couples TRBV9 to TRBJ1-1; D is possibly TRBD1 (5 bases). The CDR3 is made up of 13 amino acids. The V gene lost 0 bases and the J gene lost 4 bases, with 7 bases spanning the gap. CDR1 is SGDLS and CDR2 is YYNGEE in the germline V gene. The CDR3 bases are TGTGCCAGCAGCGTAGAGGGACGCACTGAAGCTTTCTTT. Translated: CASSVEGRTEAFF.